These 24 T cell receptor beta chains were all obtained from the same sample, sequenced in a study of OX40 agonist ivuxolimab in advanced cancers. This table comes from immunoSEQ multiplex PCR, and its TCRdb copy is limited to in-frame clones, with some not included. The sample consists of some 35,000 clones, 60% to 80% of them appearing once. This specimen consisted of CD4+ or CD8+ T cells sorted from blood, obtained in a trial of the OX40 agonist ivuxolimab. These receptor sequences come from an adult with an advanced solid tumor such as melanoma, head and neck, liver or kidney cancer.

This clone was detected only a few times. This chain joins TRBV23-1 and TRBJ1-5, with D perhaps TRBD1 (5 bases). TRBV23-1 is designated an ORF whose function remains uncertain. Trimming took off 0 bases at V and 6 bases at J, with 9 bases between the two ends. This CDR3 spans 14 amino acids. CDR3 residues: CASSQSTVLQPQHF. CDR3 bases: TGCGCCAGCAGTCAATCGACAGTTCTTCAGCCCCAGCATTTT.

The chain recombines TRBV5-1 with TRBJ2-5, with 9 bases matching TRBD1. The J call is doubtful: the DNA matches TRBJ2-7 better. The CDR3 is 14 residues long. CDR1 is SGHRS and CDR2 is YFSETQ in the germline V gene. Here the CDR3 reads CASSLGTGIDEQYF. CDR3 DNA sequence: TGCGCCAGCAGCCTCGGGACAGGGATCGACGAGCAGTACTTC.

Details on this clone: Sequence at one end of the junction differs from germline and may be a read error. This rearrangement joins TRBV12-5 to TRBJ1-1, with D unclear. The CDR3 totals 15 residues. CDR1 LGHNT and CDR2 FRNRAP come from the germline V gene. In DNA form, the CDR3 reads TGTGCTAGTGGTTCGCTTACCCTAGGGAACCCTGAAGCTTTCTTT. Translation gives CASGSLTLGNPEAFF.

V gene TRBV27 combines with J gene TRBJ2-7; possible D gene TRBD2, 5 bases. The CDR3 is 14 residues long. Trimming removed 3 bases at V and 3 bases at J, with 12 bases between. The germline V gene encodes CDR1 MNHEY and CDR2 SMNVEV (reference sequence). The CDR3 coding sequence is TGTGCCAGCAGTTTCGGGGTTGAAGTCTACGAGCAGTACTTC. This sequence encodes CASSFGVEVYEQYF.

In this sample, this clone turned up a few times. The chain has TRBV19 and TRBJ1-2; TRBD1 aligns across 7 bases. Looked up from germline, CDR1 is LNHDA and CDR2 is SQIVND (reference sequence). The V segment lost 7 bases and the J segment 3 bases; nucleotides outside the gene matches: 14. The CDR3 extends over 16 amino acids. Here the CDR3 DNA reads TGTGCCAGTACCATCGGCCCAGGGGGTGATCACTATGGCTACACCTTC. Protein sequence: CASTIGPGGDHYGYTF.

The chain is built from TRBV6-5 and TRBJ2-1; D possibly corresponds to TRBD2 (5 bases). Germline assignment: CDR1 MNHEY and CDR2 SVGAGI. The CDR3 loop spans 16 amino acids. Trimming took 0 bases from V and 4 from J, leaving 13 bases between them. The CDR3 coding sequence is TGTGCCAGCAGTTACTCTGAGGGCCCCGGATACAATGAGCAGTTCTTC. Translated, it gives CASSYSEGPGYNEQFF.

The genes are TRBV4-3 and TRBJ1-3, with TRBD1 matching over 7 bases. The germline V gene has CDR1 LGHNA and CDR2 YSLEER. The CDR3 extends over 20 amino acids. The trim removed 5 bases at V and 4 bases at J, leaving 23 bases unmatched. The CDR3 loop reads CASSFGGTVSYSVEGNTIYF. As DNA, the CDR3 is TGCGCCAGCAGCTTCGGCGGGACAGTTAGTTATTCGGTTGAGGGAAACACCATATATTTT.

The J gene is TRBJ1-5, the V gene TRBV27; D perhaps matches TRBD1 (6 bases). V was trimmed by 4 bases and J by 0 bases, leaving 19 bases between them. The CDR3 has 18 amino acids. CDR1 is MNHEY and CDR2 is SMNVEV in the germline V gene (reference sequence). CDR3 region: CASSSLGTGFNSNQPQHF. The CDR3 DNA sequence: TGTGCCAGCAGTTCTCTCGGCACAGGGTTTAATAGCAATCAGCCCCAGCATTTT.

The genes are TRBV6-6 and TRBJ2-7; D is possibly TRBD2 (5 bases). The CDR3 runs to 14 residues. Germline V CDR1 and CDR2: MNHNY, SVGAGI (reference sequence). Deletions cut 2 bases from V and 4 bases from J, with 12 bases between. The CDR3 protein is CASSYASSRYEQYF. CDR3 DNA: TGTGCCAGCAGTTACGCGTCTAGCAGGTACGAGCAGTACTTC.

The rearrangement links TRBV7-2 to TRBJ2-1, with D uncertain. Trimming left V 1 base short and J 0 bases short, with 7 bases between. The CDR3 has 15 residues. CDR1 and CDR2 from the germline V gene are SGHTA and FQGNSA. The CDR3 region is CASSLGSLSYNEQFF. Here the CDR3 DNA reads TGTGCCAGCAGCTTAGGCAGCCTCTCCTACAATGAGCAGTTCTTC.

The V and J genes are TRBV18 and TRBJ1-1; TRBD1 aligns across 8 bases. CDR1 and CDR2 from the germline V gene are KGHSH and LQKENI. The CDR3 has 16 amino acids. Trimming took 1 base from V and 5 from J; bases not matched to a gene: 9. The CDR3 here is CASSPLDRVGGTEAFF. The DNA of the CDR3 is TGTGCCAGCTCACCACTGGACAGGGTCGGCGGGACTGAAGCTTTCTTT. The whole variable domain, filled in from reference TRBV18 and TRBJ1-1, reads NAGVMQNPRHLVRRRGQEARLRCSPMKGHSHVYWYRQLPEEGLKFMVYLQKENIIDESGMPKERFSAEFPKEGPSILRIQQVVRGDSAAYFCASSPLDRVGGTEAFFGQGTRLTVV.

The chain links TRBV27 to TRBJ2-3; D ambiguous. V gave up 8 bases and J gave up 2 bases, with 8 bases separating them. This CDR3 spans 12 amino acids. Germline V lookup: CDR1 MNHEY, CDR2 SMNVEV (reference sequence). The CDR3 sequence is CASAQSTDTQYF. In DNA form, the CDR3 reads TGTGCCAGCGCCCAGTCCACAGATACGCAGTATTTT.

V and J are TRBV4-2 and TRBJ2-1, with D perhaps TRBD1 or TRBD2 (5 bases each). The CDR3 contains 14 residues. Germline lookup yields CDR1 LGHNA and CDR2 YNFKEQ. V lost 3 bases, J lost 9 bases, and 15 bases lay in between. The CDR3 protein is CASSQSRGRGEQFF. CDR3 DNA: TGTGCCAGCAGCCAGTCACGGGGCCGCGGTGAGCAGTTCTTC.

The gene calls are TRBV29-1 and TRBJ2-1; 13 nucleotides align to TRBD2. Trimming at V came to 1 base and at J to 0 bases, leaving 0 bases not matched to a gene. The CDR3 loop spans 16 amino acids. Germline V gene lookup returns CDR1 SQVTM and CDR2 ANQGSEA. CDR3 bases: TGCAGCGTTGAAGGGACTAGCGGGAGCTCCTACAATGAGCAGTTCTTC. Its protein product is CSVEGTSGSSYNEQFF.

V usage is TRBV5-8 and J usage is TRBJ2-5, with 8 bases lining up with TRBD2. This CDR3 comprises 18 residues. V lost 1 base, J lost 5 bases, and 16 bases stayed unmatched. CDR1 and CDR2 from the germline V gene are SGHTS and YDEGEE. The CDR3 loop reads CASSLRGAGGGLDETQYF. The DNA of the CDR3 is TGTGCCAGCAGCTTGAGAGGCGCGGGGGGCGGACTTGATGAGACCCAGTACTTC.

The V gene is TRBV5-6, the J gene TRBJ1-5, with a tentative D call TRBD1 (6 bases). Germline V gene sequence: CDR1 SGHDT, CDR2 YYEEEE. The length of the CDR3 is 14 residues. Trimming pared 3 bases from V and 5 bases from J, leaving 12 bases between. DNA for the CDR3: TGTGCCAGCAGCTCCGCAGGGGCTTATCAGCCCCAGCATTTT. Its protein is CASSSAGAYQPQHF.

The chain uses TRBV6-1 and TRBJ1-4; D might be TRBD1 (5 bases). Germline V CDR1 and CDR2: MNHNS, SASEGT. The V and J ends lost 5 bases and 10 bases respectively, with 17 bases between them. The CDR3 is made up of 14 amino acids. CDR3 sequence reads: CASSPTGPRGKLFF. DNA of the CDR3: TGTGCCAGCAGTCCGACGGGACCAAGGGGAAAACTGTTTTTT.

The chain recombines TRBV28 with TRBJ1-6; D is ambiguous. Germline CDR1 MDHEN, CDR2 SYDVKM. The CDR3 runs 12 residues. V lost 6 bases and J 4 bases, leaving 4 bases between the germline ends. CDR3 bases: TGTGCCAGCAGCCATTATAATTCACCCCTCCACTTT. Its translation: CASSHYNSPLHF.

This clone has a handful of counts. The chain is built from TRBV14 and TRBJ1-2; D gene ambiguous. CDR3 length equals 14 residues. Trimming stripped 4 bases from V and 0 bases from J, with 9 bases between. Germline assignment: CDR1 SGHDN and CDR2 FVKESK. DNA of the CDR3: TGTGCCAGCAGCCCATTTGCAGCTAACTATGGCTACACCTTC. Translated, it gives CASSPFAANYGYTF.

The V gene is TRBV27, the J gene TRBJ2-1, with TRBD2 identical over 9 bases. Germline lookup yields CDR1 MNHEY and CDR2 SMNVEV (reference sequence). This CDR3 spans 16 amino acids. The V segment lost 7 bases and the J segment 6 bases; nucleotides outside the gene matches: 13. The CDR3 loop is CASTWEPGLAANEQFF. The CDR3 DNA reads TGTGCCAGCACCTGGGAACCGGGACTAGCAGCCAATGAGCAGTTCTTC.

In its sample, this clone is medium-sized (0.01 to 0.1%). The genes are TRBV29-1 and TRBJ1-4; no reliable D call. Between the trimmed V and J ends, which lost 7 bases and 4 bases, there was a span of 7 bases. The CDR3 runs to 11 residues. Germline V gene sequence: CDR1 SQVTM, CDR2 ANQGSEA. Written as DNA, the CDR3 is TGCAGCGCTCGGTTTAATGAAAAACTGTTTTTT. Translation: CSARFNEKLFF.

CDR3 coding DNA: TGCAGTGCTTTGACAGGGTACGGCTACACCTTC. This codes for CSALTGYGYTF. This sequence joins TRBV20-1 and TRBJ1-2; 7 bases fit TRBD1. The CDR3 consists of 11 residues. Germline CDR1 reads DFQATT; CDR2 reads SNEGSKA (reference sequence). V shed 5 bases and J 8 bases; nucleotides not matched to a gene: 5.

The V call is TRBV29-1, the J call TRBJ1-1; D is uncertain. V lost 7 bases and J 5 bases, leaving 14 bases between the germline ends. Looked up from germline, CDR1 is SQVTM and CDR2 is ANQGSEA. There are 12 residues in the CDR3. CDR3 region: CSGWWVGTEAFF. The CDR3 DNA reads TGCAGCGGGTGGTGGGTTGGGACTGAAGCTTTCTTT. The full variable domain, its missing parts supplied by reference TRBV29-1 and TRBJ1-1, is SAVISQKPSRDICQRGTSLTIQCQVDSQVTMMFWYRQQPGQSLTLIATANQGSEATYESGFVIDKFPISRPNLTFSTLTVSNMSPEDSSIYLCSGWWVGTEAFFGQGTRLTVV.

This clone was counted only a few times. CDR3 nucleotide sequence: TGCGCCAGCAGCCCCTCTAGCGAATTGAGCCAAGAGACCCAGTACTTC. Its translation is CASSPSSELSQETQYF. V usage is TRBV5-1 and J usage is TRBJ2-5; D possibly corresponds to TRBD2 (6 bases). This CDR3 comprises 16 residues. V was pared by 4 bases and J by 1 base, with 17 bases between. The germline V gene encodes CDR1 SGHRS and CDR2 YFSETQ.